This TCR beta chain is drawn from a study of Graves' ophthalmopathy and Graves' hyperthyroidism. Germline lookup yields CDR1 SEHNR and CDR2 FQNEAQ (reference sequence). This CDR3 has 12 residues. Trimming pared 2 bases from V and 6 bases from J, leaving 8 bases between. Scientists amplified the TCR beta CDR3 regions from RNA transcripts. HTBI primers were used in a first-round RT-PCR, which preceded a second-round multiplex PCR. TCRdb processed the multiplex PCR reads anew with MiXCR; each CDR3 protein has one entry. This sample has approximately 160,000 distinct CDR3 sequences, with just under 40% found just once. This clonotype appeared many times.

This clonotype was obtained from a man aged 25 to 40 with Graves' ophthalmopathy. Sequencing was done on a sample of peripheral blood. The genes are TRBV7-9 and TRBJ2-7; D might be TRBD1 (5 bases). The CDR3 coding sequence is TGTGCCAGCAGCTTAAGGACACCCGAGCAGTACTTC. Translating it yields CASSLRTPEQYF. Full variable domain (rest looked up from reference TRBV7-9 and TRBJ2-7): DTGVSQNPRHKITKRGQNVTFRCDPISEHNRLYWYRQTLGQGPEFLTYFQNEAQLEKSRLLSDRFSAERPKGSFSTLEIQRTEQGDSAMYLCASSLRTPEQYFGPGTRLTVT.